This T cell receptor beta chain was captured by sequencing in a study of blood T cells in healthy people across ages. Study-wide points: The fall in TCR beta diversity per million T cells was roughly linear with age.

This clonotype was seen a handful of times. Its antigen is currently unknown. Sample-barcoded 5' priming and a J-beta primer mix drove a second PCR of about 6 to 12 cycles. TCRdb processed the 5' RACE reads anew with MiXCR; each CDR3 protein has one entry. This sample has 500,000 to 700,000 distinct CDR3 sequences, with less than 35% found just once. The origin of this receptor is a woman of 80 years or more in good health. The sequenced material came from blood.

CDR3 in amino acids: CSARATGTVSGNTIYF. The CDR3 DNA sequence: TGCAGTGCTAGGGCGACAGGAACGGTCTCTGGAAACACCATATATTTT. The chain employs TRBV20-1 and TRBJ1-3; tentative D call: TRBD1 (6 bases). V dropped 3 bases and J dropped 0 bases, with 15 bases sitting between them. The CDR3 runs to 16 residues. Germline lookup yields CDR1 DFQATT and CDR2 SNEGSKA (reference sequence).